This section outlines one TCR beta chain sequence together with its context. The sample comes from a study of blood T cell repertoires in COVID-19. Study summary: Specimens from acute and convalescent COVID-19 originated in the United States, Italy and Spain. From T cells, B-cell-depleted T cells, or PBMCs came the material, which was cDNA or gDNA.

V dropped 3 bases and J dropped 7; count of bases not matched to a gene: 5. Germline CDR1 reads SGHNT; CDR2 reads YYREEE (reference sequence). CDR3 length equals 14 residues. Authors' data handling: Estimation of nucleated cell counts was performed using reference gene primer amplification. Repertoires were generated with immunoSEQ multiplex PCR, while TCRdb's copy carries only in-frame clones and drops some. V and J calls and clone size are copied from that table; D and trimming were computed from the DNA. Of 85,000 to 90,000 clones in the sample, about 86% were seen once. The sample consisted of peripheral blood. This TCR derives from a man older than 75 with active or convalescent COVID-19. The chain links TRBV5-4 to TRBJ2-7; 12 positions agree with TRBD1. CDR3 region: CASSSRDRGLEQYF. CDR3 nucleotides: TGTGCCAGCAGCTCCCGGGACAGGGGGCTTGAGCAGTACTTC.